A single sample is the source of the 30 T cell receptor beta chains below, sequenced in a study of CD8 T cells in Susac syndrome. An input of about 0.45 to 1 ug of RNA was subjected to reverse transcription using random hexamers. One entry per CDR3 protein results from TCRdb running MiXCR on the immunoSEQ multiplex PCR reads. Of 150,000 to 200,000 distinct CDR3 sequences in the sample, 90% to 97% were seen once. Material: CD4+ T cells from PBMCs. Receptors originate from a human donor with Susac syndrome.

The rearrangement links TRBV5-6 to TRBJ1-1; D call uncertain. V shed 5 bases and J shed 12 bases, with 14 bases lying between them. Germline loops: CDR1 SGHDT, CDR2 YYEEEE. The CDR3 extends over 11 amino acids. Here the CDR3 reads CASSREEESFF. The DNA of the CDR3 is TGTGCCAGCAGTAGGGAGGAGGAATCTTTCTTT.

The J gene is TRBJ1-1, the V gene TRBV5-1; 12 nucleotides agree with TRBD1. V lost 6 bases and J lost 4; bases outside the gene matches: 4. Germline CDR1 and CDR2: SGHRS and YFSETQ. The CDR3 consists of 14 residues. For the CDR3, the DNA is TGCGCCAGCATGGGGGGACAGGGGGCCACTGAAGCTTTCTTT. Translated, it gives CASMGGQGATEAFF.

This chain uses TRBV7-2 with TRBJ2-5, with TRBD1 matching 7 bases. The CDR3 has 13 amino acids. CDR1 SGHTA and CDR2 FQGNSA come from the germline V gene. V was pared by 6 bases and J by 9 bases, with 10 bases of the junction left unmatched. DNA for the CDR3: TGTGCCAGCAGTTTACAGGGGCAGGGGGCCCAGTACTTC. It encodes CASSLQGQGAQYF.

This chain connects TRBV7-2 to TRBJ2-1; the D gene is possibly TRBD2 (6 bases). The CDR3 length is 13 residues. Germline V gives CDR1 SGHTA, CDR2 FQGNSA. V shed 7 bases and J shed 3 bases, with 10 bases lying between them. In nucleotides, the CDR3 is TGTGCCAGCAAGTCGGAGGGCTACAATGAGCAGTTCTTC. Residues: CASKSEGYNEQFF.

This sequence joins TRBV7-3 and TRBJ2-5; D possibly corresponds to TRBD2 (5 bases). The CDR3 has 13 amino acids. Germline V gene data show CDR1 as SGHTA and CDR2 as FQGTGA. V was cut by 4 bases and J by 7 bases, with 13 bases left in between. The CDR3 reads CASSSGGGGTQYF. In DNA form, the CDR3 reads TGTGCCAGCAGCTCGGGCGGAGGAGGGACCCAGTACTTC. Full variable domain (missing parts from reference TRBV7-3 and TRBJ2-5): GAGVSQTPSNKVTEKGKYVELRCDPISGHTALYWYRQSLGQGPEFLIYFQGTGAADDSGLPNDRFFAVRPEGSVSTLKIQRTERGDSAVYLCASSSGGGGTQYFGPGTRLLVL.

The chain uses TRBV20-1 and TRBJ1-4; D gene unclear. The CDR3 has 11 residues. Trimming took off 6 bases at V and 8 bases at J, with 10 bases between the two ends. CDR1 is DFQATT, CDR2 SNEGSKA, per germline (reference sequence). The chain's CDR3 is CSAHLNEKLFF. The CDR3 nucleotides read TGCAGTGCGCATTTAAACGAAAAACTGTTTTTT.

The rearrangement links TRBV7-3 to TRBJ2-3, with D unclear. Looked up from germline, CDR1 is SGHTA and CDR2 is FQGTGA. V was clipped by 2 bases and J by 2 bases, with 8 bases between them. CDR3 size: 14 residues. The CDR3 spells CASSLAQSTDTQYF. The CDR3 bases are TGTGCCAGCAGCTTAGCACAGTCCACAGATACGCAGTATTTT. Complete variable domain (other parts from reference TRBV7-3 and TRBJ2-3): GAGVSQTPSNKVTEKGKYVELRCDPISGHTALYWYRQSLGQGPEFLIYFQGTGAADDSGLPNDRFFAVRPEGSVSTLKIQRTERGDSAVYLCASSLAQSTDTQYFGPGTRLTVL.

V is TRBV12-3 or TRBV12-4 and J is TRBJ1-1, with D unresolved. CDR3 length: 13 amino acids. Trimming took off 2 bases at V and 5 bases at J, with 9 bases between the two ends. The CDR3 reads CASSLLRETEAFF. The DNA for the CDR3 is TGTGCCAGCAGTTTACTGAGGGAAACTGAAGCTTTCTTT.

The gene calls are TRBV20-1 and TRBJ1-2, with 9 nucleotides matching TRBD1. V lost 7 bases and J lost 8; bases outside the gene matches: 14. Per the germline V gene, CDR1 is DFQATT and CDR2 is SNEGSKA (reference sequence). This CDR3 comprises 14 residues. CDR3 DNA sequence: TGCAGTGTTTTTGGACAGGGGATGGGACTAGGCTACACCTTC. This gives the protein CSVFGQGMGLGYTF.

The chain is built from TRBV18 and TRBJ1-2; D is unclear. The CDR3 consists of 14 residues. Trimming shortened V by 4 bases and J by 2 bases, and 11 bases separated the two germline ends. The germline gives CDR1 KGHSH, CDR2 LQKENI. The CDR3 DNA is TGTGCCAGCTCACGAACAACTGAAAACTATGGCTACACCTTC. It specifies CASSRTTENYGYTF.

The chain uses TRBV7-2 and TRBJ2-3; the D call may be TRBD1 or TRBD2 (5 bases each). Trimming took off 4 bases at V and 1 base at J, with 15 bases between the two ends. From germline, CDR1 is SGHTA and CDR2 FQGNSA. The length of the CDR3 is 16 residues. CDR3 residues: CASSSAWGSGTDTQYF. DNA of the CDR3: TGTGCCAGCAGCTCTGCTTGGGGGAGTGGCACAGATACGCAGTATTTT.

This clonotype appeared a single time. An end of the junction does not agree with germline; a read error may underlie this. This chain joins TRBV4-3 and TRBJ2-4; TRBD1 matches at 10 bases. This CDR3 has 14 amino acids. Germline V gene lookup returns CDR1 LGHNA and CDR2 YSLEER. The CDR3 region is CAGSHRQGANIQYF. The CDR3 DNA sequence: TGCGCCGGCAGCCACCGACAGGGGGCAAACATTCAGTACTTC.

CDR3 amino acids: CASSLGNEGEQFF. CDR3 in DNA: TGCGCCAGCAGCTTGGGTAATGAGGGTGAGCAGTTCTTC. The V and J genes are TRBV5-1 and TRBJ2-1, with D possibly matching TRBD2 (5 bases). Germline V lookup: CDR1 SGHRS, CDR2 YFSETQ. Between the trimmed V and J ends, which lost 0 bases and 9 bases, there was a span of 10 bases. This CDR3 is built from 13 residues.

The gene calls are TRBV15 and TRBJ1-3; D gene unclear. The CDR3 consists of 13 residues. The germline V and J ends were trimmed by 3 bases and 8 bases, with 11 bases remaining between them. CDR1 and CDR2 (germline): LNHNV, YYDKDF (reference sequence). Here the CDR3 reads CATSRTGRDTIYF. The CDR3 DNA sequence: TGTGCCACCAGCAGGACGGGCCGGGACACCATATATTTT.

This chain connects TRBV9 to TRBJ2-3; 9 nucleotides match TRBD2. J was trimmed by 1 base and V by 2 bases; bases with no gene match: 5. This CDR3 spans 16 amino acids. Germline CDR1 reads SGDLS; CDR2 reads YYNGEE. The CDR3 reads CASSVVAGARTDTQYF. The CDR3 DNA follows: TGTGCCAGCAGCGTTGTAGCGGGGGCGCGCACAGATACGCAGTATTTT.

The chain has TRBV30 and TRBJ1-4; D may be TRBD1 (5 bases). Germline V gene sequence: CDR1 GTSNPN, CDR2 SVGIG (reference sequence). This CDR3 is built from 15 residues. Trimming left V 3 bases short and J 4 bases short, with 15 bases between. The CDR3 spells CAWSTSGTFNEKLFF. As DNA, the CDR3 is TGTGCCTGGAGCACCTCAGGGACCTTTAATGAAAAACTGTTTTTT.

V gene TRBV19 combines with J gene TRBJ2-7, with a possible D match to TRBD1 (5 bases). This CDR3 contains 13 residues. V gave up 1 base and J gave up 3 bases, with 7 bases separating them. In germline, CDR1 is LNHDA, CDR2 SQIVND (reference sequence). CDR3 region: CASSIGQSYEQYF. The DNA for the CDR3 is TGTGCCAGTAGTATAGGACAGAGCTACGAGCAGTACTTC.

The V call is TRBV4-3, the J call TRBJ2-4; possible D gene TRBD2, 5 bases. This CDR3 comprises 14 residues. V gave up 2 bases and J gave up 8 bases, with 13 bases separating them. The V gene's germline CDR1 is LGHNA and CDR2 YSLEER. The CDR3 DNA reads as TGCGCCAGCAGCCAAACGGCGGTGGGAGACATTCAGTACTTC. This translates into CASSQTAVGDIQYF.

The CDR3, as DNA: TGTGCCATCAGTGCCGGCACTCGGTATGGCTACACCTTC. The encoded protein is CAISAGTRYGYTF. This rearrangement joins TRBV10-3 to TRBJ1-2; the D is unclear. V lost 4 bases and J 5 bases, leaving 11 bases between the germline ends. The CDR3 consists of 13 residues. Germline V gene sequence: CDR1 ENHRY, CDR2 SYGVKD.

The chain combines TRBV12-3 or TRBV12-4 with TRBJ2-4; D not certain. Deletions cut 6 bases from V and 5 bases from J, with 5 bases between. The CDR3 is 11 residues long. This chain's CDR3 is CASRAQNIQYF. The CDR3 nucleotides read TGTGCCAGCAGAGCACAAAACATTCAGTACTTC.

The chain joins TRBV3-1 to TRBJ2-1; 8 bases are shared with TRBD2. From germline, CDR1 is LGHDT and CDR2 YNNKEL (reference sequence). The length of the CDR3 is 16 residues. V was pared by 1 base and J by 5 bases, with 7 bases of the junction left unmatched. In nucleotides, the CDR3 is TGTGCCAGCAGCCAAGCCTCACTAGCGGAAAACAATGAGCAGTTCTTC. As protein: CASSQASLAENNEQFF.

This clonotype was detected only once. J is TRBJ1-5 and V is TRBV28; maybe TRBD1 (5 bases). Germline CDR1 reads MDHEN; CDR2 reads SYDVKM. The CDR3 extends over 14 amino acids. V shed 4 bases and J shed 6 bases, with 13 bases lying between them. The CDR3: CASSSGGTGQPQHF. The DNA of the CDR3 is TGTGCCAGCAGTTCGGGGGGGACGGGTCAGCCCCAGCATTTT.

The gene calls are TRBV24-1 and TRBJ2-2; 8 positions match TRBD2. Trimming took 5 bases from V and 5 from J; bases not matched to a gene: 6. Germline CDR1 KGHDR, CDR2 SFDVKD. This CDR3 comprises 15 residues. The CDR3 nucleotides are TGTGCCACCAGTGTGGCGGGAGGAGGAACCGGGGAGCTGTTTTTT. It yields the protein CATSVAGGGTGELFF.

J is TRBJ1-5 and V is TRBV3-1, with 10 bases lining up with TRBD1. Trimming cost V 1 base and J 3 bases; bases outside gene matches: 3. This CDR3 region has 16 residues. CDR1 is LGHDT, CDR2 YNNKEL, per germline (reference sequence). The CDR3 DNA reads as TGTGCCAGCAGCCAAGCGGGACAGGGGCTCAATCAGCCCCAGCATTTT. This translates into CASSQAGQGLNQPQHF. Together with reference TRBV3-1 and TRBJ1-5, the CDR3 gives the full variable domain: DTAVSQTPKYLVTQMGNDKSIKCEQNLGHDTMYWYKQDSKKFLKIMFSYNNKELIINETVPNRFSPKSPDKAHLNLHINSLELGDSAVYFCASSQAGQGLNQPQHFGDGTRLSIL.

V usage is TRBV7-9 and J usage is TRBJ2-5; TRBD2 agrees at 8 bases. Germline CDR1 is SEHNR and CDR2 is FQNEAQ (reference sequence). V lost 5 bases to trimming and J lost 1 base; unmatched junction nucleotides: 3. The CDR3 extends over 14 amino acids. DNA of the CDR3: TGTGCCAGCAGCCGGGAGGGCCCCCAAGAGACCCAGTACTTC. Its protein is CASSREGPQETQYF.

The V and J genes are TRBV18 and TRBJ2-5, with 8 bases lining up with TRBD1. J was trimmed by 3 bases and V by 3 bases; bases with no gene match: 6. Looked up from germline, CDR1 is KGHSH and CDR2 is LQKENI. The CDR3 contains 15 residues. In nucleotides, the CDR3 is TGTGCCAGCTCACCTCGGGACAGGTGGGAAGAGACCCAGTACTTC. It codes for CASSPRDRWEETQYF.

The gene calls are TRBV29-1 and TRBJ2-5; D ambiguous. The CDR3 covers 12 residues. Deletions cut 4 bases from V and 5 bases from J, with 11 bases between. CDR1 is SQVTM and CDR2 is ANQGSEA in the germline V gene. Written as DNA, the CDR3 is TGCAGCGTTGCTAACTTTCGGGAGACCCAGTACTTC. Translated, it gives CSVANFRETQYF.

This chain uses TRBV29-1 with TRBJ2-1; 11 bases are shared with TRBD2. V dropped 4 bases and J dropped 10; count of bases not matched to a gene: 0. CDR1 and CDR2 (germline): SQVTM, ANQGSEA. The CDR3 length is 11 residues. CDR3 in amino acids: CSVGTSGEQFF. CDR3 sequence (DNA): TGCAGCGTTGGGACTAGCGGGGAGCAGTTCTTC.

The V call is TRBV11-1, the J call TRBJ2-1; TRBD2 is a possible D gene (6 bases). The CDR3 has 15 amino acids. Trimming left V 7 bases short and J 6 bases short, with 19 bases between. The V gene's germline CDR1 is SGHAT and CDR2 FQDESV (reference sequence). The CDR3 DNA follows: TGTGCCAGCAAGGTTGACCCGGGGGTCGCCAATGAGCAGTTCTTC. Protein: CASKVDPGVANEQFF.

This clonotype was seen just once. The V gene is TRBV15, the J gene TRBJ2-5; maybe TRBD2 (6 bases). Trimming cost V 1 base and J 5 bases, with 8 bases left between them. CDR1 LNHNV and CDR2 YYDKDF come from the germline V gene (reference sequence). This CDR3 spans 13 amino acids. The CDR3 sequence is CATSRGSGETQYF. CDR3 coding DNA: TGTGCCACCAGCAGAGGGAGCGGGGAGACCCAGTACTTC.